These 16 T cell receptor beta chains came from one sample sequenced in a study of blood T cell repertoires in COVID-19. Measured with immunoSEQ multiplex PCR; TCRdb has only the in-frame clones, and not every one. In the table there are about 100,000 clones, about 88% of which are singletons. The sample taken for sequencing was peripheral blood. Receptors were obtained from a man aged 30 to 45 in a cohort sampled during active COVID-19.

This clone was recorded a few times. This chain uses TRBV18 with TRBJ1-5; no definite D call. V dropped 3 bases and J dropped 10 bases, with 10 bases sitting between them. This CDR3 has 12 amino acids. Germline V CDR1 and CDR2: KGHSH, LQKENI. The CDR3 DNA is TGTGCCAGCTCACCCCGATCGGGACCCCAGCATTTT. Protein product: CASSPRSGPQHF.

The V call is TRBV19, the J call TRBJ1-5; 10 nucleotides match TRBD1. The germline gives CDR1 LNHDA, CDR2 SQIVND (reference sequence). The CDR3 contains 15 residues. J was trimmed by 7 bases and V by 8 bases; bases with no gene match: 11. The CDR3 region has the DNA TGTGCCAGTTCCAGCCTCGGGACAGGGGCCCAGCCCCAGCATTTT. Translating gives CASSSLGTGAQPQHF.

The chain carries TRBV4-3 and TRBJ2-3; a possible D gene is TRBD2 (5 bases). V lost 0 bases, J lost 1 base, and 17 bases lay in between. CDR1 and CDR2 (germline): LGHNA, YSLEER. This CDR3 comprises 18 residues. Written as DNA, the CDR3 is TGCGCCAGCAGCCAAGATCACACGGTGTGGGGAGGCACAGATACGCAGTATTTT. It is translated as CASSQDHTVWGGTDTQYF.

The CDR3 is CASSVGFRGEKLFF. In DNA, the CDR3 is TGTGCCAGCAGCGTGGGGTTCCGAGGGGAAAAACTGTTTTTT. This chain joins TRBV9 and TRBJ1-4; D gene uncertain. CDR1 and CDR2 (germline): SGDLS, YYNGEE. The CDR3 sequence is 14 residues long. V was trimmed by 2 bases and J by 8 bases, leaving 13 bases between them.

V and J are TRBV5-1 and TRBJ2-1; D is ambiguous. There are 13 residues in the CDR3. V shed 0 bases and J shed 8 bases, with 9 bases lying between them. CDR1 is SGHRS, CDR2 YFSETQ, per germline. CDR3 coding DNA: TGCGCCAGCAGCTTGGATGGGCGCTATGAGCAGTTCTTC. Its translation: CASSLDGRYEQFF.

The V call is TRBV4-1, the J call TRBJ2-7; the match to TRBD2 covers 8 bases. The CDR3 loop spans 16 amino acids. Germline V gene lookup returns CDR1 MGHRA and CDR2 YSYEKL. Trimming took 4 bases from V and 4 from J; bases not matched to a gene: 12. Written as DNA, the CDR3 is TGCGCCAGCAGCCTTACGGGAGGGCAGCGAGTATACGAGCAGTACTTC. Amino acids: CASSLTGGQRVYEQYF.

This chain uses TRBV19 with TRBJ1-4, with D uncertain. The CDR3 is 14 amino acids. Looked up from germline, CDR1 is LNHDA and CDR2 is SQIVND (reference sequence). Trimming took off 6 bases at V and 3 bases at J, with 11 bases between the two ends. The CDR3 spells CASSPSGSNEKLFF. CDR3 sequence (DNA): TGTGCCAGTAGCCCATCGGGGTCTAATGAAAAACTGTTTTTT.

The gene calls are TRBV4-1 and TRBJ2-7, with 10 nucleotides matching TRBD1. Per germline, CDR1 MGHRA and CDR2 YSYEKL. V lost 4 bases and J lost 3; bases outside the gene matches: 6. CDR3 length: 15 residues. CDR3 DNA sequence: TGCGCCAGCAGCCCAACCGGGACAGGGGTCTACGAGCAGTACTTC. This sequence encodes CASSPTGTGVYEQYF.

The chain links TRBV19 to TRBJ2-5; TRBD1 matches 9 bases. J was trimmed by 5 bases and V by 3 bases; bases with no gene match: 7. The CDR3 spans 15 residues. Germline loops: CDR1 LNHDA, CDR2 SQIVND (reference sequence). The CDR3 nucleotides read TGTGCCAGTAGTATTAGTCCAGGGACAGGGGAGACCCAGTACTTC. This encodes CASSISPGTGETQYF.

The V gene is TRBV19, the J gene TRBJ2-1, with 9 bases matching TRBD1. CDR1 and CDR2 from the germline V gene are LNHDA and SQIVND (reference sequence). This CDR3 has 14 amino acids. The junction had 12 bases not matched to a gene; V was cut back by 6 bases and J by 12 bases. DNA of the CDR3: TGTGCCAGTAGCCATCCCCAGGGACAGGGTGGGCAGTTCTTC. This gives the protein CASSHPQGQGGQFF.

V gene TRBV20-1 combines with J gene TRBJ2-3; TRBD1 might be the D (5 bases). Deletions cut 3 bases from V and 7 bases from J, with 8 bases between. This CDR3 spans 11 amino acids. Germline V gene data show CDR1 as DFQATT and CDR2 as SNEGSKA (reference sequence). DNA of the CDR3: TGCAGTGCTAGTAGGGGAAATACGCAGTATTTT. This sequence encodes CSASRGNTQYF.

The chain combines TRBV6-5 with TRBJ1-5; perhaps TRBD1 as D (5 bases). This CDR3 comprises 14 residues. CDR1 and CDR2 (germline): MNHEY, SVGAGI. The V and J ends lost 5 bases and 1 base respectively, with 9 bases between them. This CDR3 is CASSQGISNQPQHF. CDR3 in DNA: TGTGCCAGCAGTCAGGGAATAAGCAATCAGCCCCAGCATTTT.

The genes are TRBV19 and TRBJ2-6; D gene uncertain. The CDR3 has 17 amino acids. Germline values: CDR1 LNHDA, CDR2 SQIVND (reference sequence). Deletions cut 6 bases from V and 0 bases from J, with 15 bases between. The CDR3 is CASSLPDIFSGANVLTF. The DNA for the CDR3 is TGTGCCAGTAGCCTCCCAGACATCTTCTCTGGGGCCAACGTCCTGACTTTC.

A few counts support this clone. The chain links TRBV5-4 to TRBJ2-1; 14 bases line up with TRBD2. With 4 bases clipped from V and 5 bases from J, the junction kept 2 bases outside the gene matches. Germline V gives CDR1 SGHNT, CDR2 YYREEE (reference sequence). The CDR3 is 15 residues long. The CDR3 nucleotides read TGTGCCAGCAGCCGGGGACTAGCGGGGGACAATGAGCAGTTCTTC. Its protein product is CASSRGLAGDNEQFF.

V and J are TRBV11-2 and TRBJ2-1, with 9 bases fitting TRBD2. J was trimmed by 8 bases and V by 2 bases; bases with no gene match: 10. Per germline, CDR1 SGHAT and CDR2 FQNNGV. The CDR3 loop spans 16 amino acids. Here the CDR3 reads CASSLSGLAGTDEQFF. CDR3 coding DNA: TGTGCCAGCAGCTTAAGTGGTCTAGCGGGGACGGATGAGCAGTTCTTC.

The chain has TRBV18 and TRBJ2-3; TRBD1 matches at 9 bases. The CDR3 totals 14 residues. The trim removed 2 bases at V and 6 bases at J, leaving 3 bases unmatched. In germline, CDR1 is KGHSH, CDR2 LQKENI. The CDR3 sequence: CASSPRQGEDTQYF. The DNA for the CDR3 is TGTGCCAGCTCACCAAGACAGGGGGAGGATACGCAGTATTTT.